A selection of T cell receptor beta chains follows, all from one sample in a study of long-term antiretroviral therapy in people with HIV. This table comes from immunoSEQ multiplex PCR, and its TCRdb copy is limited to in-frame clones, with some not included. The profile shows under 45,000 clones, 85% to 95% of them singletons. Material: unsorted PBMCs, obtained approximately 5.1 years after starting antiretroviral therapy. Receptor source: a woman aged 45-65 years with HIV. The CDR3 runs from the conserved cysteine through the conserved F or W. D genes are given only for firm matches. Clone size is stated in some rows and not others, as once, few, many or a class when expanded.

CDR3,DNA,V,size,length,J,D
CASSQVERGGLDTQYF,TGTGCCAGCAGCCAAGTTGAGCGGGGGGGTCTAGATACGCAGTATTTT,TRBV4-2,-,16,TRBJ2-3,TRBD2
CARGTGTDTQYF,TGTGCCAGGGGGACAGGGACAGATACGCAGTATTTT,TRBV19,once,12,TRBJ2-3,TRBD1
CASSIGLDIPYEQYF,TGTGCCAGCAGTATTGGCCTCGACATCCCCTACGAGCAGTACTTC,TRBV27,-,15,TRBJ2-7,-
CAWSIKGGNTIYF,TGTGCCTGGAGCATTAAGGGTGGAAACACCATATATTTT,TRBV30,-,13,TRBJ1-3,-
CASSLAGGQETQYF,TGCGCCAGCAGCTTGGCCGGGGGGCAAGAGACCCAGTACTTC,TRBV5-1,-,14,TRBJ2-5,TRBD2
CASVYGGQGQETQYF,TGTGCCAGCGTATACGGGGGGCAGGGACAAGAGACCCAGTACTTC,TRBV6-4,-,15,TRBJ2-5,-
CASSTGASGIQYF,TGTGCCAGCAGCACAGGGGCAAGTGGCATTCAGTACTTC,TRBV9,-,13,TRBJ2-4,TRBD1
CASSELGTNYGYTF,TGTGCCAGCAGTGAATTGGGGACTAACTATGGCTACACCTTC,TRBV6-1,-,14,TRBJ1-2,-
CSVRASLEAFF,TGCAGCGTCAGAGCTTCACTGGAAGCTTTCTTT,TRBV29-1,-,11,TRBJ1-1,-
CASSRTANYGYTF,TGTGCCAGTAGTCGTACTGCCAACTATGGCTACACCTTC,TRBV19,-,13,TRBJ1-2,-
CASSQGGDQPQHF,TGTGCCAGCAGCCAGGGGGGAGATCAGCCCCAGCATTTT,TRBV5-4,few,13,TRBJ1-5,TRBD1
CASSDRANYGYTF,TGTGCCAGCAGCGACAGAGCCAACTATGGCTACACCTTC,TRBV7-2,-,13,TRBJ1-2,-
CASSESWGYYEQYF,TGTGCCAGCAGTGAAAGTTGGGGATACTACGAGCAGTACTTC,TRBV6-1,-,14,TRBJ2-7,-
CASSLGPDNEQYF,TGTGCCAGCAGCTTGGGGCCGGATAACGAGCAGTACTTC,TRBV5-5,-,13,TRBJ2-7,-
CASSLWRNTEAFF,TGTGCCAGCAGCTTATGGCGAAACACTGAAGCTTTCTTT,TRBV7-2,-,13,TRBJ1-1,-
CASRPSSGGAYEQYF,TGTGCCAGCAGGCCTTCTAGCGGGGGCGCCTACGAGCAGTACTTC,TRBV6-5,-,15,TRBJ2-7,TRBD2
CASSLDRKGTGELFF,TGTGCCAGCAGCTTAGATCGGAAGGGGACCGGGGAGCTGTTTTTT,TRBV11-3,few,15,TRBJ2-2,-
CASSLVGAGGIRDTQYF,TGTGCCAGCAGCTTAGTAGGAGCGGGGGGGATTAGAGATACGCAGTATTTT,TRBV7-2,-,17,TRBJ2-3,TRBD2
CASSLATTDGYTF,TGTGCCAGCAGCTTAGCCACCACGGACGGCTACACCTTC,TRBV7-9,-,13,TRBJ1-2,-
CASVSGYEQFF,TGTGCCAGCGTTTCGGGGTATGAGCAGTTCTTC,TRBV5-4,-,11,TRBJ2-1,-
CASSLGTSGGRSTDTQYF,TGTGCCAGCAGCTTAGGGACTAGCGGGGGGAGGAGCACAGATACGCAGTATTTT,TRBV7-8,-,18,TRBJ2-3,TRBD2
CASSLGGSFGGGSYNEQFF,TGCGCCAGCAGCTTGGGGGGTTCCTTTGGGGGAGGATCGTACAATGAGCAGTTCTTC,TRBV5-1,-,19,TRBJ2-1,-
CASSSFPSGDTQYF,TGTGCCAGCAGCTCTTTCCCTAGCGGCGATACGCAGTATTTT,TRBV11-2,-,14,TRBJ2-3,TRBD2
CASSYGGPTAYEQYF,TGTGCCAGCAGTTACGGGGGACCAACCGCCTACGAGCAGTACTTC,TRBV6-5,-,15,TRBJ2-7,-
CASRDMTGVNQPQHF,TGTGCCAGCAGGGATATGACAGGGGTTAATCAGCCCCAGCATTTT,TRBV6-6,-,15,TRBJ1-5,TRBD1